This record looks at one T cell receptor beta chain sequence and its context. The sample comes from a study of shared clonotypes between healthy human individuals. Overall study context: Each donor had three CD4 naive, three CD4 memory, two CD8 naive and one CD8 memory plate.

Some clones are missing from TCRdb's copy, which holds only in-frame ones; the method was immunoSEQ multiplex PCR. The profile shows about 820,000 clones, nearly 95% of them singletons. Positively selected for CCR7, the CD45RO-negative cells used as naive CD8 cells excluded terminally differentiated effector memory CD45RA+ cells. Healthy HIV-negative adults without recent acute infections or vaccinations served as donors. Everyone who donated was a Caucasian adult who lived in Nashville, Tennessee. The length of the CDR3 is 20 residues. The ends were cut back, 5 bases at V and 0 bases at J, with 26 bases in the middle. CDR1 is MDHEN and CDR2 is SYDVKM in the germline V gene.

The source is a man aged 25-45 years in good health. Sequences were obtained from naive CD8+ T cells sorted from blood. This chain joins TRBV28 and TRBJ1-5; perhaps TRBD1 as D (5 bases). The CDR3 DNA follows: TGTGCCAGCAGTAAGAGTGAGTGGACAACATCCCGAAATAGCAATCAGCCCCAGCATTTT. Its protein product is CASSKSEWTTSRNSNQPQHF.